A single sample gave rise to the 30 T cell receptor beta chains below, sequenced in a study of T-cell memory formation after mild COVID-19. TCRdb called the 5' RACE reads again in MiXCR, with one record for every CDR3 protein. The table has 450,000 to 650,000 distinct CDR3 sequences, roughly 22% seen once. Sequencing used PBMCs or a T cell subset sorted from them (not recorded which). These receptors were obtained from an adult woman who had mild COVID-19 (a few samples of this study predate the infection). Cell type and time point are not known.

This chain links TRBV25-1 with TRBJ2-7, with TRBD2 as a possible D gene (6 bases). CDR1 and CDR2 from the germline V gene are MGHDK and SYGVNS. Trimming stripped 4 bases from V and 2 bases from J, with 27 bases between. CDR3 length: 19 residues. The chain's CDR3 is CASSGSNHSGRDPPYEQYF. The CDR3 DNA reads TGTGCCAGCAGTGGGTCAAACCACTCAGGGCGGGATCCTCCCTACGAGCAGTACTTC.

J is TRBJ2-7 and V is TRBV3-1; possible D gene TRBD2, 5 bases. Germline V lookup: CDR1 LGHDT, CDR2 YNNKEL (reference sequence). CDR3 length: 13 amino acids. V was shortened by 4 bases and J by 5 bases, with 12 bases between the two germline ends. Written as DNA, the CDR3 is TGTGCCAGCAGCCTGGTAGGGAGCGACGAGCAGTACTTC. It yields the protein CASSLVGSDEQYF.

This clonotype has a handful of counts. The genes are TRBV18 and TRBJ1-5; D not resolved. The CDR3 runs 13 residues. V lost 3 bases and J lost 6, with 9 bases in between. Germline V gene sequence: CDR1 KGHSH, CDR2 LQKENI. The CDR3 sequence: CASSPSEGQPQHF. The CDR3 region has the DNA TGTGCCAGCTCACCTTCAGAAGGTCAGCCCCAGCATTTT.

This clonotype was counted only a few times. The V gene is TRBV24-1, the J gene TRBJ2-1, with D perhaps being TRBD1 or TRBD2 (5 bases each). This CDR3 region has 14 residues. In germline, CDR1 is KGHDR, CDR2 SFDVKD. Trimming shortened V by 2 bases and J by 10 bases, and 14 bases separated the two germline ends. The CDR3 DNA is TGTGCCACCAGTGATTCACAGGTCTGGGGGGAGCAGTTCTTC. It encodes CATSDSQVWGEQFF.

The genes are TRBV12-2 and TRBJ2-7; TRBD1 reflects the table's D call only, with no check against the DNA. TRBV12-2 is an annotated pseudogene. The CDR3 extends over 15 amino acids. This CDR3 is CASRSLRGQTYEQYF. DNA for the CDR3: TGTGCAAGTCGCTCCCTGCGCGGGCAGACCTACGAGCAGTACTTC.

This clonotype was observed a handful of times. This chain joins TRBV7-9 and TRBJ2-7; D may be TRBD2 (6 bases). V lost 4 bases, J lost 3 bases, and 13 bases lay in between. The CDR3 is made up of 14 amino acids. CDR1 and CDR2 (germline): SEHNR, FQNEAQ (reference sequence). The CDR3 nucleotides are TGTGCCAGCAGCTCTTCAACTAGCAGCTACGAGCAGTACTTC. Its protein product is CASSSSTSSYEQYF.

This clonotype was observed a few times. V usage is TRBV6-5 and J usage is TRBJ2-7, with D perhaps TRBD2 (5 bases). With 4 bases removed from V and 7 bases from J, the gap between germline ends came to 14 bases. This CDR3 has 13 residues. The germline V gene encodes CDR1 MNHEY and CDR2 SVGAGI. CDR3 in DNA: TGTGCCAGCAGTTTTGTAGGACTGATAGAGCAGTACTTC. This translates into CASSFVGLIEQYF.

This chain connects TRBV11-3 to TRBJ2-2; weak D call: TRBD1 (6 bases). The CDR3 consists of 16 residues. V lost 5 bases, J lost 8 bases, and 21 bases lay in between. Germline V gene lookup returns CDR1 SGHNT and CDR2 YENEEA. The CDR3 region is CASSIPDRRKGGELFF. In DNA, the CDR3 is TGTGCCAGCAGCATCCCCGACAGGCGAAAAGGGGGGGAGCTGTTTTTT.

The chain joins TRBV7-9 to TRBJ1-2, with a tentative D call TRBD1 (6 bases). This CDR3 spans 14 amino acids. Per germline, CDR1 SEHNR and CDR2 FQNEAQ (reference sequence). Trimming removed 7 bases from V and 6 bases from J, with 18 bases in between. This chain's CDR3 is CASIRPGAANGYTF. The DNA for the CDR3 is TGTGCCAGCATCAGGCCGGGGGCTGCGAATGGCTACACCTTC.

This CDR3 is CASSPRRTGDLWKDGYTF. Here the CDR3 DNA reads TGTGCCAGCAGCCCAAGGCGTACAGGGGACCTTTGGAAGGATGGCTACACCTTC. V usage is TRBV7-2 and J usage is TRBJ1-2; 7 bases are shared with TRBD1. The germline CDR1 and CDR2 sequences are SGHTA and FQGNSA. The CDR3 is 18 amino acids. V dropped 5 bases and J dropped 6; count of bases not matched to a gene: 21.

This chain uses TRBV7-2 with TRBJ1-2; D may be TRBD1 (6 bases). The V end lost 1 base, the J end lost 10 bases, and 19 bases lay between the germline ends. In germline, CDR1 is SGHTA, CDR2 FQGNSA. The CDR3 is made up of 15 amino acids. The DNA for the CDR3 is TGTGCCAGCAGCTTAGGACTGCCATCACAGGGCCCCTACACCTTC. It encodes CASSLGLPSQGPYTF.

The chain carries TRBV29-1 and TRBJ1-1; TRBD1 matches at 7 bases. Germline V CDR1 and CDR2: SQVTM, ANQGSEA. The length of the CDR3 is 11 residues. V lost 7 bases, J lost 6 bases, and 5 bases stayed unmatched. CDR3 in DNA: TGCAGCGGCGAAACAGGGGCTGAAGCTTTCTTT. This codes for CSGETGAEAFF.

J is TRBJ2-3 and V is TRBV29-1, with TRBD1 identical over 8 bases. Trimming cost V 4 bases and J 5 bases; bases outside gene matches: 8. The CDR3 consists of 14 residues. From germline, CDR1 is SQVTM and CDR2 ANQGSEA. In DNA form, the CDR3 reads TGCAGCGTTGGGGGGCAGGGGGCCGGAGATACGCAGTATTTT. It yields the protein CSVGGQGAGDTQYF.

This clonotype appeared a few times. The V and J genes are TRBV5-1 and TRBJ2-3; D remains ambiguous. V was clipped by 4 bases and J by 3 bases, with 9 bases between them. The CDR3 has 13 amino acids. The germline gives CDR1 SGHRS, CDR2 YFSETQ. The DNA of the CDR3 is TGCGCCAGCAGCGCCCTCGCGACAGATACGCAGTATTTT. Its protein product is CASSALATDTQYF.

This clonotype has a handful of counts. V and J are TRBV5-1 and TRBJ2-7; 7 nucleotides match TRBD1. V lost 4 bases, J lost 1 base, and 8 bases stayed unmatched. Germline V gives CDR1 SGHRS, CDR2 YFSETQ. This CDR3 comprises 15 residues. DNA for the CDR3: TGCGCCAGCAGCCCGGGACAGCTAGCTTCCTACGAGCAGTACTTC. Translating gives CASSPGQLASYEQYF.

This clonotype turned up a few times. This chain joins TRBV14 and TRBJ2-5; the D gene is possibly TRBD2 (5 bases). This CDR3 is 14 amino acids long. V was pared by 3 bases and J by 4 bases, with 12 bases between. Per the germline V gene, CDR1 is SGHDN and CDR2 is FVKESK. The CDR3: CASSHGSRGETQYF. The CDR3 DNA follows: TGTGCCAGCAGCCACGGTAGCCGGGGAGAGACCCAGTACTTC.

This clonotype was seen ten or more times. V and J are TRBV29-1 and TRBJ2-3, with 14 bases matching TRBD2. Germline V CDR1 and CDR2: SQVTM, ANQGSEA. The CDR3 spans 15 residues. V was clipped by 1 base and J by 3 bases; unmatched bases: 0. The CDR3 sequence is CSVEGLAGGTDTQYF. CDR3 sequence (DNA): TGCAGCGTTGAAGGACTAGCGGGAGGGACAGATACGCAGTATTTT.

This clonotype has only a few counts. The V gene is TRBV7-9, the J gene TRBJ2-3; no reliable D call. V was cut by 5 bases and J by 2 bases, with 20 bases left in between. CDR1 is SEHNR, CDR2 FQNEAQ, per germline (reference sequence). This CDR3 has 17 amino acids. CDR3 residues: CASSGEGLSSHTDTQYF. Written as DNA, the CDR3 is TGTGCCAGCAGCGGGGAAGGGCTCTCCTCCCACACAGATACGCAGTATTTT.

This clonotype has just a few counts. The chain couples TRBV18 to TRBJ1-2; no firm D call. Trimming stripped 3 bases from V and 4 bases from J, with 15 bases between. Germline CDR1 KGHSH, CDR2 LQKENI. The CDR3 covers 15 residues. The CDR3 DNA reads as TGTGCCAGCTCACCCGCCTTCGAGGGTGGCTATGGCTACACCTTC. It encodes CASSPAFEGGYGYTF.

The chain recombines TRBV7-2 with TRBJ2-7, with D tentatively TRBD2 (5 bases). The CDR3 spans 16 residues. Trimming shortened V by 2 bases and J by 4 bases, and 18 bases separated the two germline ends. Germline V lookup: CDR1 SGHTA, CDR2 FQGNSA. CDR3: CASSLRSGSLFYEQYF. CDR3 nucleotides: TGTGCCAGCAGCTTACGAAGCGGAAGCCTCTTTTACGAGCAGTACTTC.

This clonotype has a handful of counts. The gene calls are TRBV7-3 and TRBJ2-3, with D unclear. The CDR3 runs to 14 residues. V dropped 2 bases and J dropped 3 bases, with 9 bases sitting between them. Germline CDR1 and CDR2: SGHTA and FQGTGA. This CDR3 is CASSLYLNTDTQYF. In nucleotides, the CDR3 is TGTGCCAGCAGCTTATATTTAAATACAGATACGCAGTATTTT.

The chain uses TRBV25-1 and TRBJ2-7, with a weak D call TRBD1 (6 bases). Germline CDR1 is MGHDK and CDR2 is SYGVNS. V lost 2 bases, J lost 6 bases, and 17 bases lay in between. This CDR3 has 15 amino acids. Here the CDR3 DNA reads TGTGCCAGCAGTGAACGCGGTCAGGGGCGATCCGAGCAGTACTTC. Protein product: CASSERGQGRSEQYF.

The V and J genes are TRBV7-2 and TRBJ2-4, with 7 nucleotides matching TRBD1. Germline V gene lookup returns CDR1 SGHTA and CDR2 FQGNSA. V trimming: 5 bases; J trimming: 3 bases; junction bases outside the gene matches: 4. The CDR3 runs 14 residues. The CDR3 bases are TGTGCCAGCAGCACCCGGGACAGCAAAAACATTCAGTACTTC. As protein: CASSTRDSKNIQYF.

This sequence joins TRBV19 and TRBJ2-7; either TRBD1 or TRBD2 may supply D (5 bases each). Germline-derived CDR1 and CDR2 are LNHDA and SQIVND (reference sequence). V lost 3 bases and J 3 bases, leaving 12 bases between the germline ends. This CDR3 has 14 amino acids. CDR3 coding DNA: TGTGCCAGTAGTATCGACGGGACCCTCTACGAGCAGTACTTC. It translates to CASSIDGTLYEQYF.

This chain links TRBV7-7 with TRBJ2-7, with D possibly TRBD2 on 5 matching bases. Trimming shortened V by 6 bases and J by 4 bases, and 16 bases separated the two germline ends. Germline V lookup: CDR1 SSHAT, CDR2 FNYEAQ (reference sequence). The CDR3 extends over 14 amino acids. CDR3: CASSSDGNSYEQYF. CDR3 sequence (DNA): TGTGCCAGCAGTTCGGACGGGAACTCTTACGAGCAGTACTTC.

The gene calls are TRBV3-1 and TRBJ1-1; D might be TRBD1 (5 bases). Germline CDR1 and CDR2: LGHDT and YNNKEL (reference sequence). This CDR3 is 14 amino acids long. The V gene lost 3 bases and the J gene lost 5 bases, with 13 bases spanning the gap. The CDR3 region has the DNA TGTGCCAGCAGCCATGGACTGGGGGGGACTGAAGCTTTCTTT. This gives the protein CASSHGLGGTEAFF.

This clonotype was seen ten or more times. The V gene is TRBV7-3, the J gene TRBJ2-1; D gene ambiguous. The germline CDR1 and CDR2 sequences are SGHTA and FQGTGA. The CDR3 covers 13 residues. V lost 1 base to trimming and J lost 6 bases, with 7 bases between them. The CDR3 protein is CASSLSGANEQFF. CDR3 nucleotides: TGTGCCAGCAGCTTAAGTGGAGCCAATGAGCAGTTCTTC.

The chain combines TRBV12-3 or TRBV12-4 with TRBJ2-2; 9 bases align to TRBD1. The V gene end was trimmed by 5 bases and the J gene end by 7 bases; junction bases not matched to a gene: 11. The CDR3 is 16 amino acids. CDR3 bases: TGTGCCAGCAGTCTTACCCCGGGACAGGGTGGCGGGGAGCTGTTTTTT. Translation: CASSLTPGQGGGELFF.

This clonotype was recorded once. The chain is built from TRBV30 and TRBJ1-2; 10 bases map to TRBD1. The trim removed 5 bases at V and 2 bases at J, leaving 5 bases unmatched. The CDR3 runs to 14 residues. The germline gives CDR1 GTSNPN, CDR2 SVGIG (reference sequence). CDR3 loop: CAWSPGQGNYGYTF. The DNA for the CDR3 is TGTGCCTGGTCCCCGGGACAGGGGAACTATGGCTACACCTTC.

The V and J genes are TRBV6-5 and TRBJ2-7; D might be TRBD2 (7 bases). Trimming stripped 8 bases from V and 3 bases from J, with 20 bases between. CDR1 and CDR2 (germline): MNHEY, SVGAGI. This CDR3 region has 15 residues. CDR3 protein: CASPFRGAHDYEQYF. The CDR3, as DNA: TGTGCCAGCCCCTTCCGGGGGGCACACGACTACGAGCAGTACTTC.